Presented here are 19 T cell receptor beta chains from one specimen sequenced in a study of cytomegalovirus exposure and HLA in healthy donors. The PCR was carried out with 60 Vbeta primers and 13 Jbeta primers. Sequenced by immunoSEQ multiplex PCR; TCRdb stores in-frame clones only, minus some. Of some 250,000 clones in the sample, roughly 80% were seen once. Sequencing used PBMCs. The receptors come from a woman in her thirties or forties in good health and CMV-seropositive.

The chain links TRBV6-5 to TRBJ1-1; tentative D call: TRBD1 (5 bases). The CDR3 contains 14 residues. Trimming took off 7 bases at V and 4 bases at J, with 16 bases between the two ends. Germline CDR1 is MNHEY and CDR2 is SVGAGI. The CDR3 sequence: CASTLGQGGTEAFF. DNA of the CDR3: TGTGCCAGCACCCTCGGCCAGGGCGGCACTGAAGCTTTCTTT.

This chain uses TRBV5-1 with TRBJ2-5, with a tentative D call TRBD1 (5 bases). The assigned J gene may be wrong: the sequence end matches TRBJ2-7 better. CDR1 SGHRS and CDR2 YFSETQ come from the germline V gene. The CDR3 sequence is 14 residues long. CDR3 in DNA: TGCGCCAGCAGCATGTTACAGGAAGAAGGCGAGCAGTACTTC. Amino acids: CASSMLQEEGEQYF.

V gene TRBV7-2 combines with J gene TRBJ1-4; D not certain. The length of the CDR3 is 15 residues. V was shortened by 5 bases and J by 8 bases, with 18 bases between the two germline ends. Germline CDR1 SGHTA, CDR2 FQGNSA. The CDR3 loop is CASSPSEGSQEKLFF. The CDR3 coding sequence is TGTGCCAGCAGCCCAAGTGAGGGTTCGCAAGAAAAACTGTTTTTT.

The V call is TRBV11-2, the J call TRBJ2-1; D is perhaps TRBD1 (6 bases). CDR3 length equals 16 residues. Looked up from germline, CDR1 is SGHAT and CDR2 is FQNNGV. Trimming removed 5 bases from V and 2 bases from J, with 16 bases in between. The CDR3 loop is CASSATGTYTYNEQFF. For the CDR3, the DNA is TGTGCCAGCAGCGCTACCGGGACATATACCTACAATGAGCAGTTCTTC.

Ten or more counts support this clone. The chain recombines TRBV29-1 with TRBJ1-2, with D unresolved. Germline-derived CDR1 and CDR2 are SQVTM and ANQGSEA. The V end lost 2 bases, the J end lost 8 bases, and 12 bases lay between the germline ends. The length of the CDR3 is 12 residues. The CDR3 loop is CSVEFGRLGYTF. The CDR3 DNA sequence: TGCAGCGTTGAATTCGGCAGGTTAGGCTACACCTTC.

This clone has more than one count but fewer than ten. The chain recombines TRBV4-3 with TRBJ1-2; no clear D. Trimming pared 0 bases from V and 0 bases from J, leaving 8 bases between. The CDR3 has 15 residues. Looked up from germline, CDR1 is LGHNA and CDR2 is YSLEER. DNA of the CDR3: TGCGCCAGCAGCCAAGATGCAGGTCCTAACTATGGCTACACCTTC. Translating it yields CASSQDAGPNYGYTF.

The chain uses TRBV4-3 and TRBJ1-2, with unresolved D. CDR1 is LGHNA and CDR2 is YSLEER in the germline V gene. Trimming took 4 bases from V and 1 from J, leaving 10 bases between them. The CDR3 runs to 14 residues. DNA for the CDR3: TGCGCCAGCAGCCTATCCTCGGGTAACTATGGCTACACCTTC. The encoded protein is CASSLSSGNYGYTF.

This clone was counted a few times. The CDR3 coding sequence is TGTGCCAGCAGTTTATCTGCAGGGACATACACAGATACGCAGTATTTT. Translation: CASSLSAGTYTDTQYF. V is TRBV28 and J is TRBJ2-3, with a tentative D call TRBD1 (6 bases). V lost 1 base and J 2 bases, leaving 13 bases between the germline ends. This CDR3 is 16 amino acids long. Germline-derived CDR1 and CDR2 are MDHEN and SYDVKM.

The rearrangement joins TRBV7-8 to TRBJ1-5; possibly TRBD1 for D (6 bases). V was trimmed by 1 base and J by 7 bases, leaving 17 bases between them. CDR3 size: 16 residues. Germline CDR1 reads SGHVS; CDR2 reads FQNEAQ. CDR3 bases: TGTGCCAGCAGCTTAGTGGGGCCAGGGGCCCCCCAGCCCCAGCATTTT. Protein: CASSLVGPGAPQPQHF.

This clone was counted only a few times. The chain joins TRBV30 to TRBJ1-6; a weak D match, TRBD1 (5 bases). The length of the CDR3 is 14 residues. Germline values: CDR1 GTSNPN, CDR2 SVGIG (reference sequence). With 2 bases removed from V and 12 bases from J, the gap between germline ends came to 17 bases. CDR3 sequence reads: CAWSPKDRGKPLHF. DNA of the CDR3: TGTGCCTGGAGTCCGAAAGACAGAGGCAAACCCCTCCACTTT.

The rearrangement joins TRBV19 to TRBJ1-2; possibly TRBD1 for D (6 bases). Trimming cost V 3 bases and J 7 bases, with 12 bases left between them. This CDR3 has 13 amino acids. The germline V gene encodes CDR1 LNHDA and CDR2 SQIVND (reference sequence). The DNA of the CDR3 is TGTGCCAGTAGTATCGTGACAGGTCGTGGCTACACCTTC. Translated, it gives CASSIVTGRGYTF.

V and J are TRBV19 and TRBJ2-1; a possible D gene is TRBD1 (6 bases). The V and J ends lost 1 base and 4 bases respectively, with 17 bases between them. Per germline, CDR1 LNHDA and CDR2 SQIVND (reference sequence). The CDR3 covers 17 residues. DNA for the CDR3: TGTGCCAGTAGTATAGGAGTAGGGGCTACAGGGTACAATGAGCAGTTCTTC. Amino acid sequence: CASSIGVGATGYNEQFF. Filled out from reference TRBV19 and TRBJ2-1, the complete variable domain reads DGGITQSPKYLFRKEGQNVTLSCEQNLNHDAMYWYRQDPGQGLRLIYYSQIVNDFQKGDIAEGYSVSREKKESFPLTVTSAQKNPTAFYLCASSIGVGATGYNEQFFGPGTRLTVL.

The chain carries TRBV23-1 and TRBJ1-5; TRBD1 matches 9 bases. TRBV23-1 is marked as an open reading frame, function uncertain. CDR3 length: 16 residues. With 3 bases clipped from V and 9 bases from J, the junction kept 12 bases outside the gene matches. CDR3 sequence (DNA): TGCGCCAGCAGTCAGTCCGGGACAGGGTCCCCCCCGCCCCAGCATTTT. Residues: CASSQSGTGSPPPQHF.

CDR3 sequence (DNA): TGTGCCAGCTCACACCCCGAGACAGGGCGCCAGGGAGAGACCCAGTACTTC. It specifies CASSHPETGRQGETQYF. The V and J genes are TRBV18 and TRBJ2-5; 7 bases agree with TRBD1. After removal of 4 bases from V and 4 bases from J, the junction contained 15 bases not matched to a gene. This CDR3 is 17 amino acids long. From germline, CDR1 is KGHSH and CDR2 LQKENI. Full variable domain (outside the CDR3, taken from reference TRBV18 and TRBJ2-5): NAGVMQNPRHLVRRRGQEARLRCSPMKGHSHVYWYRQLPEEGLKFMVYLQKENIIDESGMPKERFSAEFPKEGPSILRIQQVVRGDSAAYFCASSHPETGRQGETQYFGPGTRLLVL.

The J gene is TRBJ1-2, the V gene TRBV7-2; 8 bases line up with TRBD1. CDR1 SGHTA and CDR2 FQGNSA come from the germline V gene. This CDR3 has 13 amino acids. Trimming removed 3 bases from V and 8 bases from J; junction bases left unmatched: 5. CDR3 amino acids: CASSFGQGSGYTF. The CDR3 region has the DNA TGTGCCAGCAGCTTTGGACAGGGTAGCGGCTACACCTTC. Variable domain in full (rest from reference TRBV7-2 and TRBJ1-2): GAGVSQSPSNKVTEKGKDVELRCDPISGHTALYWYRQSLGQGLEFLIYFQGNSAPDKSGLPSDRFSAERTGGSVSTLTIQRTQQEDSAVYLCASSFGQGSGYTFGSGTRLTVV.

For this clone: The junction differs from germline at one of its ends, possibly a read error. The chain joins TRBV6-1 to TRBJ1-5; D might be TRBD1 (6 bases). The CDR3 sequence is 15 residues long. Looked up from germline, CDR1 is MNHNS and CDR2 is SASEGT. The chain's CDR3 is CAGSATGRGNQPQHF. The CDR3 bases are TGTGCCGGCAGTGCAACAGGGAGGGGCAATCAGCCCCAGCATTTT.

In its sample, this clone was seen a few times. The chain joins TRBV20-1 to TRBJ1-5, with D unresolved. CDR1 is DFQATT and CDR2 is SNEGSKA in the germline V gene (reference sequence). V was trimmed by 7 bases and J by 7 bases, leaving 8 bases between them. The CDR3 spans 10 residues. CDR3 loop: CSVGVQPQHF. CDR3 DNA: TGCAGTGTCGGGGTACAGCCCCAGCATTTT.

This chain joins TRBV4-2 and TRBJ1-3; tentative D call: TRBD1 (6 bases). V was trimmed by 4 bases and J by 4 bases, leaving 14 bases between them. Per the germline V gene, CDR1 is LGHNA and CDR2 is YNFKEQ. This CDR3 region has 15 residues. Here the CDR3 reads CASSRGGREGNTIYF. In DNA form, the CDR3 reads TGTGCCAGCAGCCGGGGGGGGCGCGAGGGAAACACCATATATTTT.

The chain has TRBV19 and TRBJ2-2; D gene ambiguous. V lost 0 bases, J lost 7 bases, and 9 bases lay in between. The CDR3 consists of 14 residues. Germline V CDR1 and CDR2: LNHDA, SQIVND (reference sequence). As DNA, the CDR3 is TGTGCCAGTAGTATAGATCCCGGGTTCGGGGAGCTGTTTTTT. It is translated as CASSIDPGFGELFF.